The 8 T cell receptor beta chains given below trace back to one sample, sequenced in a study of breast tumors, draining lymph nodes, adjacent tissues. The lymph nodes were axillary draining lymph nodes from breast cancer patients. Via MiXCR, TCRdb re-called the multiplex PCR reads, giving one row per CDR3 protein. The table records about 180,000 distinct CDR3 sequences, around a third of them present only once. Input material: axillary lymph node tissue. These receptors all come from a female donor with breast cancer. Some clones in this sample may be carry-over from other donors' samples.

V gene TRBV2 combines with J gene TRBJ2-3; TRBD2 aligns across 13 bases. CDR3 length equals 16 residues. V trimming: 8 bases; J trimming: 2 bases; junction bases outside the gene matches: 7. Germline V gene lookup returns CDR1 SNHLY and CDR2 FYNNEI. The CDR3 spells CASLTGLAGYTDTQYF. The CDR3 region has the DNA TGTGCCAGCCTGACGGGACTAGCGGGATACACAGATACGCAGTATTTT. Looking up the rest from reference TRBV2 and TRBJ2-3 gives the full variable domain: EPEVTQTPSHQVTQMGQEVILRCVPISNHLYFYWYRQILGQKVEFLVSFYNNEISEKSEIFDDQFSVERPDGSNFTLKIRSTKLEDSAMYFCASLTGLAGYTDTQYFGPGTRLTVL.

The rearrangement links TRBV7-9 to TRBJ2-2, with no clear D. V gave up 4 bases and J gave up 8 bases, with 11 bases separating them. This CDR3 region has 13 residues. Germline assignment: CDR1 SEHNR and CDR2 FQNEAQ (reference sequence). In DNA form, the CDR3 reads TGTGCCAGCAGCTCCCTGGGTTCGGGGGAGCTGTTTTTT. It specifies CASSSLGSGELFF.

This chain joins TRBV19 and TRBJ1-5; perhaps TRBD1 as D (5 bases). The CDR3 covers 13 residues. The V end lost 4 bases, the J end lost 5 bases, and 9 bases lay between the germline ends. Germline V gene lookup returns CDR1 LNHDA and CDR2 SQIVND (reference sequence). This chain's CDR3 is CASSRVGDQPQHF. The CDR3 coding sequence is TGTGCCAGTAGTAGGGTGGGGGATCAGCCCCAGCATTTT.

This clonotype was recorded a few times. A read error is possible here, since a much larger clone lies one base away. The chain employs TRBV25-1 and TRBJ1-2; D remains unclear. CDR3 size: 10 residues. Germline V CDR1 and CDR2: MGHDK, SYGVNS. The CDR3 spells CASMAGGYAF. The CDR3 coding sequence is TGTGCCAGCATGGCGGGTGGCTACGCCTTC.

This chain uses TRBV6-5 with TRBJ2-7; D is ambiguous. Germline V gene data show CDR1 as MNHEY and CDR2 as SVGAGI. The V and J ends lost 5 bases and 1 base respectively, with 12 bases between them. CDR3 length: 14 residues. CDR3 DNA: TGTGCCAGCAGTCACCGGACCGGATCCTACGAGCAGTACTTC. Translating gives CASSHRTGSYEQYF.

About this clonotype itself: A read error is possible here, since a much larger clone lies one base away. V and J are TRBV20-1 and TRBJ2-1, with D perhaps assigned TRBD1 or TRBD2 (6 bases each). Germline CDR1 and CDR2: DFQATT and SNEGSKA (reference sequence). The CDR3 has 16 residues. The CDR3 region is CSASGGRDFSYNKQFF. The CDR3 bases are TGCAGTGCTAGTGGGGGGCGGGACTTTTCCTACAATAAGCAGTTCTTC.

This chain joins TRBV16 and TRBJ1-1, with 7 bases aligning to TRBD1. The CDR3 consists of 13 residues. CDR1 and CDR2 (germline): KGHSY, FQNENV. With 4 bases clipped from V and 4 bases from J, the junction kept 3 bases outside the gene matches. In DNA, the CDR3 is TGTGCCAGCAGCCCCGACAGGGCCACTGAAGCTTTCTTT. The encoded protein is CASSPDRATEAFF.

This rearrangement joins TRBV15 to TRBJ1-5; no definite D call. Germline values: CDR1 LNHNV, CDR2 YYDKDF (reference sequence). CDR3 length: 16 amino acids. Trimming shortened V by 3 bases and J by 0 bases, and 12 bases separated the two germline ends. CDR3 sequence reads: CATSSEGDPSNQPQHF. CDR3 coding DNA: TGTGCCACCAGCAGCGAAGGAGACCCTAGCAATCAGCCCCAGCATTTT. The complete variable domain, with remaining parts taken from reference TRBV15 and TRBJ1-5, reads DAMVIQNPRYQVTQFGKPVTLSCSQTLNHNVMYWYQQKSSQAPKLLFHYYDKDFNNEADTPDNFQSRRPNTSFCFLDIRSPGLGDTAMYLCATSSEGDPSNQPQHFGDGTRLSIL.